The clone carrying this T cell receptor beta chain was detected once. Antigen: not known. The sample is drawn from a study of shared clonotypes between healthy human individuals. Some clones are missing from TCRdb's copy, which holds only in-frame ones; the method was immunoSEQ multiplex PCR. The sample shows approximately 1,500,000 clones, roughly 98% of them seen only once. CDR1 is SGHRS, CDR2 YFSETQ, per germline. V lost 5 bases to trimming and J lost 6 bases; unmatched junction nucleotides: 9. The CDR3 covers 15 residues. Study-wide results and limits: Blood alone was sampled, and tissue repertoires likely differ.

The sample taken for sequencing was naive CD4+ T cells sorted from blood. Regarding subset: CD45RA+ positively selected. The source is a man between 25 and 39 years old in good health. The V gene is TRBV5-1, the J gene TRBJ2-1; 9 nucleotides agree with TRBD1. The CDR3 nucleotides are TGCGCCAGCAGTCCGCGGGACAGGGATACCAATGAGCAGTTCTTC. Amino acids: CASSPRDRDTNEQFF.